The 25 T cell receptor beta chains below all came from one sample that was sequenced in a study of control samples from healthy donors and cancer patients. TCRdb's copy holds only in-frame clones and misses some; the assay was immunoSEQ multiplex PCR. The sample yields some 94,000 clones, about 89% seen once. The material sequenced was PBMCs. These receptors were collected from a woman aged 45-65 years with colorectal cancer.

The chain uses TRBV5-1 and TRBJ2-3; 9 positions agree with TRBD2. V was pared by 1 base and J by 4 bases, with 7 bases of the junction left unmatched. The V gene's germline CDR1 is SGHRS and CDR2 YFSETQ. There are 16 residues in the CDR3. CDR3 region: CASSLSLSGGPDTQYF. CDR3 nucleotide sequence: TGCGCCAGCAGCTTGTCCCTTAGCGGGGGCCCAGATACGCAGTATTTT. The full variable domain, its missing parts supplied by reference TRBV5-1 and TRBJ2-3, is KAGVTQTPRYLIKTRGQQVTLSCSPISGHRSVSWYQQTPGQGLQFLFEYFSETQRNKGNFPGRFSGRQFSNSRSEMNVSTLELGDSALYLCASSLSLSGGPDTQYFGPGTRLTVL.

The chain employs TRBV18 and TRBJ2-3; no reliable D call. CDR3 length: 15 amino acids. With 0 bases removed from V and 3 bases from J, the gap between germline ends came to 10 bases. Germline assignment: CDR1 KGHSH and CDR2 LQKENI. CDR3 nucleotide sequence: TGTGCCAGCTCACCACCTAGTGGACGGACAGATACGCAGTATTTT. Its protein product is CASSPPSGRTDTQYF.

CDR3 amino acids: CASSLNGADTQYF. The CDR3 coding sequence is TGTGCCAGCAGCTTGAACGGGGCAGATACGCAGTATTTT. The rearrangement uses TRBV13 and TRBJ2-3; possible D gene TRBD2, 5 bases. From germline, CDR1 is PRHDT and CDR2 FYEKMQ (reference sequence). This CDR3 region has 13 residues. The V gene lost 3 bases and the J gene lost 4 bases, with 8 bases spanning the gap.

CDR3 region: CASSSTGGAGTQYF. The CDR3 DNA follows: TGTGCCAGCAGTTCCACAGGGGGCGCTGGGACCCAGTACTTC. The V and J genes are TRBV2 and TRBJ2-5; 9 bases fit TRBD1. The CDR3 totals 14 residues. Trimming took 5 bases from V and 7 from J; bases not matched to a gene: 8. Per germline, CDR1 SNHLY and CDR2 FYNNEI.

The rearrangement uses TRBV30 and TRBJ1-3; D unresolved. The length of the CDR3 is 14 residues. Germline V gene data show CDR1 as GTSNPN and CDR2 as SVGIG (reference sequence). The ends were cut back, 5 bases at V and 1 base at J, with 12 bases in the middle. CDR3: CAWDPRVSGNTIYF. CDR3 DNA sequence: TGTGCCTGGGACCCTAGGGTTTCTGGAAACACCATATATTTT.

This clone was counted a single time. CDR3 coding DNA: TGTGCCAGCAGTTACTCGCCTAGACAGGTTATGGGCTATAATTCACCCCTCCACTTT. Translation gives CASSYSPRQVMGYNSPLHF. The V gene is TRBV6-2 or TRBV6-3, the J gene TRBJ1-6, with D maybe TRBD1 (6 bases). The CDR3 spans 19 residues. V was pared by 0 bases and J by 3 bases, with 18 bases between. CDR1 and CDR2 from the germline V gene are MNHEY and SVGEGT.

V gene TRBV6-5 combines with J gene TRBJ1-2; 8 bases are shared with TRBD1. CDR1 is MNHEY and CDR2 is SVGAGI in the germline V gene. CDR3 length: 13 residues. The junction had 6 bases not matched to a gene; V was cut back by 4 bases and J by 8 bases. CDR3 amino acids: CASSSDRDRGYTF. As DNA, the CDR3 is TGTGCCAGCAGTTCGGACAGGGACAGGGGCTACACCTTC.

The V gene is TRBV10-1, the J gene TRBJ2-1; D may match TRBD1 or TRBD2 (7 bases each). The CDR3 covers 16 residues. CDR1 and CDR2 from the germline V gene are WNHNN and SYGVQD (reference sequence). V dropped 5 bases and J dropped 5 bases, with 19 bases sitting between them. CDR3 DNA: TGCGCCAGCAGTCCCCTAGACAGGGCGGGGGACAATGAGCAGTTCTTC. It encodes CASSPLDRAGDNEQFF.

This chain connects TRBV19 to TRBJ1-6; D is ambiguous. Trimming left V 2 bases short and J 7 bases short, with 12 bases between. In germline, CDR1 is LNHDA, CDR2 SQIVND (reference sequence). CDR3 length equals 15 residues. CDR3 nucleotide sequence: TGTGCCAGTAGTATAACGCGACTAGAGAATTCACCCCTCCACTTT. Protein sequence: CASSITRLENSPLHF.

V and J are TRBV18 and TRBJ2-1, with a weak D call TRBD1 (6 bases). Germline V gives CDR1 KGHSH, CDR2 LQKENI. V gave up 0 bases and J gave up 7 bases, with 19 bases separating them. The CDR3 is 17 amino acids. CDR3 residues: CASSPPGQGPLGNEQFF. The CDR3 DNA is TGTGCCAGCTCACCACCGGGTCAGGGGCCCTTGGGGAATGAGCAGTTCTTC.

The chain is built from TRBV25-1 and TRBJ1-1; no clear D gene. With 0 bases removed from V and 1 base from J, the gap between germline ends came to 12 bases. The CDR3 has 16 residues. CDR1 and CDR2 from the germline V gene are MGHDK and SYGVNS. In DNA form, the CDR3 reads TGTGCCAGCAGTGAATACTCTGGACGTGGGAACACTGAAGCTTTCTTT. This sequence encodes CASSEYSGRGNTEAFF.

The chain recombines TRBV19 with TRBJ2-4; possible D gene TRBD1, 6 bases. The V and J ends lost 8 bases and 0 bases respectively, with 11 bases between them. This CDR3 region has 14 residues. The germline V gene has CDR1 LNHDA and CDR2 SQIVND (reference sequence). CDR3 DNA sequence: TGTGCCAGTGGGACATGGTTAGCCAAAAACATTCAGTACTTC. Amino acid sequence: CASGTWLAKNIQYF. The full variable domain, rest sourced from reference TRBV19 and TRBJ2-4, is DGGITQSPKYLFRKEGQNVTLSCEQNLNHDAMYWYRQDPGQGLRLIYYSQIVNDFQKGDIAEGYSVSREKKESFPLTVTSAQKNPTAFYLCASGTWLAKNIQYFGAGTRLSVL.

This chain links TRBV28 with TRBJ1-2; 9 nucleotides align to TRBD1. Germline trimming cut 6 bases from V and 2 bases from J; bases unmatched to any gene: 13. This CDR3 has 17 amino acids. Germline CDR1 MDHEN, CDR2 SYDVKM. The CDR3 protein is CASSSQPGQGKNYGYTF. The CDR3 DNA sequence: TGTGCCAGCAGCTCACAACCGGGACAGGGAAAGAACTATGGCTACACCTTC.

The V gene is TRBV18, the J gene TRBJ2-1; D ambiguous. V was clipped by 1 base and J by 5 bases, with 9 bases between them. CDR3 length: 14 residues. Germline-derived CDR1 and CDR2 are KGHSH and LQKENI. CDR3 coding DNA: TGTGCCAGCTCACCACAGGTTGGGGACAATGAGCAGTTCTTC. Translating gives CASSPQVGDNEQFF.

V gene TRBV7-2 combines with J gene TRBJ1-1, with D tentatively TRBD1 (5 bases). The V gene's germline CDR1 is SGHTA and CDR2 FQGNSA. Trimming cost V 6 bases and J 1 base, with 15 bases left between them. The CDR3 runs to 15 residues. In DNA, the CDR3 is TGTGCCAGCAGACCTGGCGGGGGGAGGAACACTGAAGCTTTCTTT. Its translation: CASRPGGGRNTEAFF.

The chain joins TRBV7-2 to TRBJ1-2; D perhaps matches TRBD1 (5 bases). CDR3 length: 14 residues. Germline CDR1 and CDR2: SGHTA and FQGNSA. Trimming took off 4 bases at V and 6 bases at J, with 15 bases between the two ends. CDR3: CASSSQGYINGYTF. As DNA, the CDR3 is TGTGCCAGCAGCTCCCAGGGTTATATTAATGGCTACACCTTC.

V is TRBV6-5 and J is TRBJ1-5; D is perhaps TRBD1 (5 bases). V lost 10 bases, J lost 0 bases, and 16 bases lay in between. Germline V gene data show CDR1 as MNHEY and CDR2 as SVGAGI. The length of the CDR3 is 15 residues. This CDR3 is CATEFRQPSNQPQHF. Written as DNA, the CDR3 is TGTGCCACCGAATTCCGACAGCCTAGCAATCAGCCCCAGCATTTT.

This chain links TRBV3-1 (or the pseudogene TRBV3-2) with TRBJ1-5, with unresolved D. Trimming shortened V by 6 bases and J by 2 bases, and 11 bases separated the two germline ends. The germline gives CDR1 LGHDT, CDR2 YNNKEL (reference sequence). The CDR3 runs to 14 residues. Here the CDR3 reads CASSKGWGNQPQHF. As DNA, the CDR3 is TGTGCCAGCAGTAAGGGCTGGGGCAATCAGCCCCAGCATTTT.

The chain is built from TRBV5-8 and TRBJ2-2, with 7 bases fitting TRBD2. Trimming at V came to 4 bases and at J to 0 bases, leaving 9 bases not matched to a gene. The V gene's germline CDR1 is SGHTS and CDR2 YDEGEE. The CDR3 is 17 residues long. CDR3 nucleotide sequence: TGTGCCAGCAGCCCCTGGGGGGGGTCAACGAACACCGGGGAGCTGTTTTTT. Amino acid sequence: CASSPWGGSTNTGELFF.

The chain carries TRBV14 and TRBJ1-6, with D unclear. V was trimmed by 2 bases and J by 7 bases, leaving 15 bases between them. The length of the CDR3 is 16 residues. Germline CDR1 reads SGHDN; CDR2 reads FVKESK. CDR3 protein: CASSQLTAERNSPLHF. DNA for the CDR3: TGTGCCAGCAGCCAATTGACGGCGGAGAGGAATTCACCCCTCCACTTT.

The sample holds one count of this clone. The CDR3 loop is CAWRMGSGGVYSQYF. CDR3 nucleotide sequence: TGTGCCTGGAGAATGGGTAGCGGGGGGGTGTACTCGCAGTATTTT. This chain joins TRBV30 and TRBJ2-3; 11 nucleotides agree with TRBD2. V was pared by 3 bases and J by 10 bases, with 12 bases of the junction left unmatched. Germline V CDR1 and CDR2: GTSNPN, SVGIG (reference sequence). This CDR3 comprises 15 residues. Full variable domain (missing parts from reference TRBV30 and TRBJ2-3): SQTIHQWPATLVQPVGSPLSLECTVEGTSNPNLYWYRQAAGRGLQLLFYSVGIGQISSEVPQNLSASRPQDRQFILSSKKLLLSDSGFYLCAWRMGSGGVYSQYFGPGTRLTVL.

This rearrangement joins TRBV6-2 or TRBV6-3 to TRBJ2-2; the D gene is possibly TRBD2 (5 bases). V gave up 6 bases and J gave up 2 bases, with 7 bases separating them. This CDR3 has 13 residues. Germline-derived CDR1 and CDR2 are MNHEY and SVGEGT. The CDR3 DNA is TGTGCCAGCAGCTGGACTAACACCGGGGAGCTGTTTTTT. Its protein product is CASSWTNTGELFF.

The chain joins TRBV7-3 to TRBJ2-3; 10 nucleotides align to TRBD2. From germline, CDR1 is SGHTA and CDR2 FQGTGA. This CDR3 comprises 15 residues. The V and J ends lost 5 bases and 2 bases, in that order; junction bases with no gene match: 4. The CDR3: CASSPTSGATDTQYF. In nucleotides, the CDR3 is TGTGCCAGCAGCCCCACTAGCGGGGCCACAGATACGCAGTATTTT.

The rearrangement links TRBV4-3 to TRBJ1-4, with a weak D call TRBD1 (5 bases). Germline CDR1 LGHNA, CDR2 YSLEER. V was shortened by 0 bases and J by 7 bases, with 12 bases between the two germline ends. CDR3 length: 15 residues. CDR3 nucleotide sequence: TGCGCCAGCAGCCAAGAACGGGGCCTGGGTGAAAAACTGTTTTTT. It codes for CASSQERGLGEKLFF.

The chain links TRBV4-3 to TRBJ1-1; no clear D gene. CDR3 size: 13 residues. Germline V gives CDR1 LGHNA, CDR2 YSLEER. V lost 3 bases, J lost 5 bases, and 10 bases lay in between. CDR3: CASSHGDLTEAFF. The CDR3 DNA follows: TGCGCCAGCAGCCATGGGGATTTGACTGAAGCTTTCTTT.